This T cell receptor (beta chain) was documented in a study of cytomegalovirus exposure and HLA in healthy donors. This clone was seen a few times. The ends lost 1 base at V and 0 bases at J; junction bases unmatched: 3. Germline CDR1 SGHNT, CDR2 YYREEE (reference sequence). CDR3 size: 17 residues. Researchers ran the PCR with 60 Vbeta and 13 Jbeta primers. The protocol was immunoSEQ multiplex PCR, while the TCRdb copy is restricted to in-frame clones and leaves out a portion. The data hold about 170,000 clones, with 75% to 85% observed a single time. The clonotype originates from a female donor in good health and CMV-seronegative. The V gene is TRBV5-4, the J gene TRBJ2-6; 8 bases fit TRBD1. The sequenced material came from PBMCs. CDR3 DNA sequence: TGTGCCAGCAGCTTGACAGGGGGAAGCTCTGGGGCCAACGTCCTGACTTTC. Residues: CASSLTGGSSGANVLTF. The full variable domain, completed using reference TRBV5-4 and TRBJ2-6, is ETGVTQSPTHLIKTRGQQVTLRCSSQSGHNTVSWYQQALGQGPQFIFQYYREEENGRGNFPPRFSGLQFPNYSSELNVNALELDDSALYLCASSLTGGSSGANVLTFGAGSRLTVL.